The entry below gives a single T cell receptor (beta chain) sequence along with its context. The entry originates in a study of blood T cell repertoires in COVID-19. About the research overall: Sites in the United States, Italy and Spain provided acute and convalescent COVID-19 samples. The cDNA or gDNA used as material had been derived from T cells, B-cell-depleted T cells, or PBMCs.

There are 13 residues in the CDR3. V lost 8 bases to trimming and J lost 4 bases, with 9 bases between them. Germline V CDR1 and CDR2: MDHEN, SYDVKM. As originally analysed: Nucleated cell number was recorded as an estimate derived from reference gene primer amplification. Profiled with immunoSEQ multiplex PCR; TCRdb holds only in-frame clones, not every one. The V and J calls and clone size come from that table; D and trimming were worked out from the DNA. The sample yields 95,000 to 150,000 clones, about 89% seen once. This sequence joins TRBV28 and TRBJ2-6, with D possibly matching TRBD2 (5 bases). This TCR was recovered from a woman in her sixties or seventies with acute or convalescent COVID-19. Sequencing was performed on peripheral blood. The CDR3 region has the DNA TGTGCCAGCTTGCCGGGGGGGGCCAACGTCCTGACTTTC. It codes for CASLPGGANVLTF. The full variable domain, with the rest looked up from reference TRBV28 and TRBJ2-6, is DVKVTQSSRYLVKRTGEKVFLECVQDMDHENMFWYRQDPGLGLRLIYFSYDVKMKEKGDIPEGYSVSREKKERFSLILESASTNQTSMYLCASLPGGANVLTFGAGSRLTVL.